The present T cell receptor (beta chain) was sequenced within a study of T-cell memory formation after mild COVID-19. The germline V gene has CDR1 SGHTA and CDR2 FQGNSA. Germline trimming cut 5 bases from V and 2 bases from J; bases unmatched to any gene: 8. The CDR3 covers 15 residues. Sample barcodes and UMIs were carried by the TCR alpha and TCR beta cDNA libraries that 5'RACE generated with constant-segment primers. Each CDR3 protein is one row after TCRdb ran MiXCR on the 5' RACE reads. The table records 300,000 to 350,000 distinct CDR3 sequences, roughly an eighth of them present only once. The chain combines TRBV7-2 with TRBJ2-7; the match to TRBD2 covers 8 bases. The sequence derives from a young man who had mild COVID-19 (a few samples of this study predate the infection). Cell type and time point are not known. Sequenced: PBMCs or a T cell subset sorted from them (not recorded which). The CDR3 sequence: CASSRIAGPTYEQYF. The DNA for the CDR3 is TGTGCCAGCAGCCGAATAGCGGGACCAACCTACGAGCAGTACTTC.